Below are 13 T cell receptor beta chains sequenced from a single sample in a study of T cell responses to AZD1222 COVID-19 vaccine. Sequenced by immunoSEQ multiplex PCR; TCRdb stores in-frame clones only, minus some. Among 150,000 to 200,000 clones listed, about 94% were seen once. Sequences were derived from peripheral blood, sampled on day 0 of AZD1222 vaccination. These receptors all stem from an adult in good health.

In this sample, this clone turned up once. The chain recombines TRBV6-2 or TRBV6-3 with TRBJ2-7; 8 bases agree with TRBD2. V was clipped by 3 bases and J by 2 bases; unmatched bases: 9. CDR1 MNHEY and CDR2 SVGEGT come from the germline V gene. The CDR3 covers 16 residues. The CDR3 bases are TGTGCCAGCAGTTATGTAGCGGGGACCATAACCTACGAGCAGTACTTC. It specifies CASSYVAGTITYEQYF.

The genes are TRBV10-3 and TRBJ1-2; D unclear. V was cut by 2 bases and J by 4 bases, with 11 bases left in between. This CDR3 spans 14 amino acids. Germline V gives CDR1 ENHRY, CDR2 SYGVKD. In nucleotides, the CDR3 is TGTGCCATCAGTGAGCGGGAATATCGCTATGGCTACACCTTC. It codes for CAISEREYRYGYTF.

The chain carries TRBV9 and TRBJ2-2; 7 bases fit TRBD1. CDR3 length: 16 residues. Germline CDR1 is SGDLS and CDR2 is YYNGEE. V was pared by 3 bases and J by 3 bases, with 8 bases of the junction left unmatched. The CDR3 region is CASSEPTGMHTGELFF. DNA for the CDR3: TGTGCCAGCAGCGAACCGACAGGGATGCACACCGGGGAGCTGTTTTTT.

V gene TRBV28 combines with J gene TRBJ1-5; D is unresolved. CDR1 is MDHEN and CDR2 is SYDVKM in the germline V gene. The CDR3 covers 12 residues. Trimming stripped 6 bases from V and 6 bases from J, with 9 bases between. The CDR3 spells CASRVRSQPQHF. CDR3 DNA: TGTGCCAGCAGGGTCAGATCTCAGCCCCAGCATTTT.

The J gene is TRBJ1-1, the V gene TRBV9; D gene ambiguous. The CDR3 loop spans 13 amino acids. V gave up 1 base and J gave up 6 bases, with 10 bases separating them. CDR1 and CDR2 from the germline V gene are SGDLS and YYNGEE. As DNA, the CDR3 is TGTGCCAGCAGCGTATGGTCACAATCTGAAGCTTTCTTT. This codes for CASSVWSQSEAFF.

The CDR3 coding sequence is TGCAGCGTTCTTAGCACAACCCACCAAGAGACCCAGTACTTC. This translates into CSVLSTTHQETQYF. This chain uses TRBV29-1 with TRBJ2-5; no reliable D call. Looked up from germline, CDR1 is SQVTM and CDR2 is ANQGSEA. The CDR3 sequence is 14 residues long. Between the trimmed V and J ends, which lost 5 bases and 0 bases, there was a span of 13 bases.

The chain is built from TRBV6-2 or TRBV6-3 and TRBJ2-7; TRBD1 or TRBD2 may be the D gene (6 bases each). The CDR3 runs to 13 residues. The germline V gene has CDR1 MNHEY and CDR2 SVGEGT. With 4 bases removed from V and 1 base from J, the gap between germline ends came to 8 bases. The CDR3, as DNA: TGTGCCAGCAGTTGGGGGGCTTCCTACGAGCAGTACTTC. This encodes CASSWGASYEQYF.

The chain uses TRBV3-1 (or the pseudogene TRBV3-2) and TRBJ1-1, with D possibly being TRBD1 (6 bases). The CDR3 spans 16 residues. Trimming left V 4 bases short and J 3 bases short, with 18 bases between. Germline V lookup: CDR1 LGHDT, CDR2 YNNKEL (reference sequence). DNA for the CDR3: TGTGCCAGCAGCCGGGACACCAACCCTGTGGACACTGAAGCTTTCTTT. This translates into CASSRDTNPVDTEAFF.

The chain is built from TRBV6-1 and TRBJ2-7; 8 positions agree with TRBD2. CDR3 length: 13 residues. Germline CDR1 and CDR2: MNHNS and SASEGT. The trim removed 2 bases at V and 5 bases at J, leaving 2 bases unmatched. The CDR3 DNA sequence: TGTGCCAGCAGTGAAAGCGGGAGTCACGAGCAGTACTTC. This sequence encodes CASSESGSHEQYF.

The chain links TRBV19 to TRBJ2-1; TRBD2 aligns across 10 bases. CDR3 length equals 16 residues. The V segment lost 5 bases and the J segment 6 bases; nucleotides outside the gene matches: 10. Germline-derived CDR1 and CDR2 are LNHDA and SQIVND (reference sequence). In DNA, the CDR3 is TGTGCCAGTAGTGAACCCCGGGGACTAGCGCCCAATGAGCAGTTCTTC. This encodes CASSEPRGLAPNEQFF.

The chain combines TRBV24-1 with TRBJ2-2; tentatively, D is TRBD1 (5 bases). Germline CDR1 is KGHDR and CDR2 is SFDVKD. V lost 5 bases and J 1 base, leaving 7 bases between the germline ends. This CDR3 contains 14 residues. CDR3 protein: CATSGGQNTGELFF. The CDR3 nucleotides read TGTGCCACCAGTGGCGGACAGAACACCGGGGAGCTGTTTTTT.

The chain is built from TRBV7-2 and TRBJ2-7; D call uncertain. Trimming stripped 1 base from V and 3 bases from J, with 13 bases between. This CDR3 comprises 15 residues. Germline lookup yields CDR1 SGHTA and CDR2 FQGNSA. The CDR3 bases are TGTGCCAGCAGCTTAGACGTCGCAGTCTTCTACGAGCAGTACTTC. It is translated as CASSLDVAVFYEQYF.

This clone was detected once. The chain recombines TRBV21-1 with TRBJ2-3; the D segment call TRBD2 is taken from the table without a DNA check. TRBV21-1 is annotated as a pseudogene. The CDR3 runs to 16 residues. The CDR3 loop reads CRWRETSGSVSDTQYF. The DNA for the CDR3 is TGTCGATGGAGAGAGACTAGCGGGAGCGTCTCAGATACGCAGTATTTT.